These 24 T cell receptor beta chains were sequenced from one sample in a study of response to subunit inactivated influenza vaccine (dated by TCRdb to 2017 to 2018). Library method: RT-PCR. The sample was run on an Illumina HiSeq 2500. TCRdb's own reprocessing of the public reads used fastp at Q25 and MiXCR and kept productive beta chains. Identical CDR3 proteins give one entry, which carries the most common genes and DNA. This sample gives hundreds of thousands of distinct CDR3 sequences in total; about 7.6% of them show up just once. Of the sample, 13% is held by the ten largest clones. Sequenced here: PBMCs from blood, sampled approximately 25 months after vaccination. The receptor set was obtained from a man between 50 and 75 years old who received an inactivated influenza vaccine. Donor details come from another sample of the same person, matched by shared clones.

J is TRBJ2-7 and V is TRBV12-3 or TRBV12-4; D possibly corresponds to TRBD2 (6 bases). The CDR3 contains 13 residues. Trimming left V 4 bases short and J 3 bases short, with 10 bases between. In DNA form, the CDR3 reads TGTGCCAGCAGTTCCCGGGACTTCTACGAGCAGTACTTC. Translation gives CASSSRDFYEQYF.

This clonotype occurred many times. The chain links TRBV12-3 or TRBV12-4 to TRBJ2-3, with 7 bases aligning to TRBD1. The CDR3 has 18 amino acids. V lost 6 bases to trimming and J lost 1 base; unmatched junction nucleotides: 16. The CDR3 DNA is TGTGCCAGCAGCCCAGCGTGGGGGACAGAGGAGCGCACAGATACGCAGTATTTT. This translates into CASSPAWGTEERTDTQYF.

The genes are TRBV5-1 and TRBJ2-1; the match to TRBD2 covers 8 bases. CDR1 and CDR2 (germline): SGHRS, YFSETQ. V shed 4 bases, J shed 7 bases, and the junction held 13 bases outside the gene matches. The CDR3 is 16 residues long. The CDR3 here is CASSAQIGGARNEQFF. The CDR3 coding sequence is TGCGCCAGCAGCGCCCAGATCGGGGGGGCACGAAATGAGCAGTTCTTC.

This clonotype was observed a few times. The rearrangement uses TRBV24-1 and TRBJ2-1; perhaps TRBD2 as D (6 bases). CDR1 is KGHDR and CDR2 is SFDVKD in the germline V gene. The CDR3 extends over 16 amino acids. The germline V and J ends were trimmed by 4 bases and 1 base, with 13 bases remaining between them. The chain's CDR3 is CATSDQAGVSYNEQFF. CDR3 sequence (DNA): TGTGCCACCAGTGACCAAGCGGGCGTTTCCTACAATGAGCAGTTCTTC.

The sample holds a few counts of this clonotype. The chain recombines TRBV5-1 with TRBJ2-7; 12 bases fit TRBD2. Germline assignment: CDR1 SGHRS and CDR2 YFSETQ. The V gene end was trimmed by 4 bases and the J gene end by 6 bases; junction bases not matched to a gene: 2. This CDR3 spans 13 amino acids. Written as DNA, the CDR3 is TGCGCCAGCAGCGGACTAGCGGGATTCGAGCAGTACTTC. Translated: CASSGLAGFEQYF.

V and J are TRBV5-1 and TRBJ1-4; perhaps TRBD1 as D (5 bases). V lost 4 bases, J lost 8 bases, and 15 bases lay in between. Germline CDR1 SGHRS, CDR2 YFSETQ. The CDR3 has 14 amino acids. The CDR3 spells CASSPGREGEKLFF. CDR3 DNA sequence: TGCGCCAGCAGCCCAGGCAGGGAAGGCGAAAAACTGTTTTTT.

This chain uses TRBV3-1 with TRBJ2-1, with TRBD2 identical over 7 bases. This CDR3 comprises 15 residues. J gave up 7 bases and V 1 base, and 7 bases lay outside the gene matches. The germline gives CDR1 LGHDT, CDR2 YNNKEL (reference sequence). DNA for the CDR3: TGTGCCAGCAGCCAAGGCGCGGGAGTTATGAATGAGCAGTTCTTC. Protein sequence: CASSQGAGVMNEQFF.

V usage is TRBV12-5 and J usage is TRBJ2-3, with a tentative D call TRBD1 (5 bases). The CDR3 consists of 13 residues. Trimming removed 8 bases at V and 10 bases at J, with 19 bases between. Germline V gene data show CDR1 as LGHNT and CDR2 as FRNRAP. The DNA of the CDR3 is TGTGCTAGTAGGGGAAGGCCGACAACCCCGCAGTATTTT. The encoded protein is CASRGRPTTPQYF.

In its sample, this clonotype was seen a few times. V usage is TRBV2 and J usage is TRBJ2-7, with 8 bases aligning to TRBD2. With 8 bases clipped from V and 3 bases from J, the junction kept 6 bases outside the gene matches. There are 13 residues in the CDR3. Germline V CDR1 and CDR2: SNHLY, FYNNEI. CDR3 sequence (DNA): TGTGCCAGCGGCAGCGGGAGTGGCTACGAGCAGTACTTC. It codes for CASGSGSGYEQYF. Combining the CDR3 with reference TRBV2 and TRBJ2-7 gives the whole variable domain EPEVTQTPSHQVTQMGQEVILRCVPISNHLYFYWYRQILGQKVEFLVSFYNNEISEKSEIFDDQFSVERPDGSNFTLKIRSTKLEDSAMYFCASGSGSGYEQYFGPGTRLTVT.

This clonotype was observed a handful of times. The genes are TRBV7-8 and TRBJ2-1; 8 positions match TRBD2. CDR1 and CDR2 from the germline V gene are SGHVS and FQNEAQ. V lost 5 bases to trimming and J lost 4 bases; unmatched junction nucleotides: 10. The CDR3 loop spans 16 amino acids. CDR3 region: CASSLKRELTYNEQFF. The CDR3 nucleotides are TGTGCCAGCAGCCTAAAGCGGGAGTTGACATACAATGAGCAGTTCTTC.

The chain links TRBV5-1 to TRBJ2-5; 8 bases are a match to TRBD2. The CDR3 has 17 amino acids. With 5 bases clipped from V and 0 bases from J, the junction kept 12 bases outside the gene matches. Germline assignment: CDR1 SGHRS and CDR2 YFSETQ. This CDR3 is CASRRPQSGSNQETQYF. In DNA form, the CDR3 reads TGCGCCAGCAGACGGCCCCAAAGCGGGAGTAACCAAGAGACCCAGTACTTC.

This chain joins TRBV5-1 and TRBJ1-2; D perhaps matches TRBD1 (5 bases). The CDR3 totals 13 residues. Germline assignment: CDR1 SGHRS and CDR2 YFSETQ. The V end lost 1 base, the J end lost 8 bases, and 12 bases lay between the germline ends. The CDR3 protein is CASSLTGERGYTF. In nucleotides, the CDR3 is TGCGCCAGCAGCTTGACGGGGGAGCGAGGCTACACCTTC. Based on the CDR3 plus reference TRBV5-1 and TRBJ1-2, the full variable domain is KAGVTQTPRYLIKTRGQQVTLSCSPISGHRSVSWYQQTPGQGLQFLFEYFSETQRNKGNFPGRFSGRQFSNSRSEMNVSTLELGDSALYLCASSLTGERGYTFGSGTRLTVV.

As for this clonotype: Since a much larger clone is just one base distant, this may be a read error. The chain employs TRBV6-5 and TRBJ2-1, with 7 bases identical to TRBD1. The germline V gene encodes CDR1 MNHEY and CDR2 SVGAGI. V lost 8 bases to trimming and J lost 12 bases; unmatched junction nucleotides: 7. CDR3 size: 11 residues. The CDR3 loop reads CASGEGQRQFF. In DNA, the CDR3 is TGTGCCAGCGGTGAGGGACAGAGGCAGTTCTTC.

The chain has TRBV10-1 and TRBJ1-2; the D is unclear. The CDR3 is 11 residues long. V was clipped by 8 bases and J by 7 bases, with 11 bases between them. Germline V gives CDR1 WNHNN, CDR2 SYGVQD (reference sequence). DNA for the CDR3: TGCGCCAGCCGCGAGGTGGGTGGCTACACCTTC. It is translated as CASREVGGYTF.

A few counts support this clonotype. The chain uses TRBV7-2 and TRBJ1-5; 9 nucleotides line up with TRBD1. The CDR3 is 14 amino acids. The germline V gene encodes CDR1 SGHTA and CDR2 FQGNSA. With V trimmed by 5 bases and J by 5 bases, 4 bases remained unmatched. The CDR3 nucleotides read TGTGCCAGCAGCAGTCGACAGGGGGATCAGCCCCAGCATTTT. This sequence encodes CASSSRQGDQPQHF.

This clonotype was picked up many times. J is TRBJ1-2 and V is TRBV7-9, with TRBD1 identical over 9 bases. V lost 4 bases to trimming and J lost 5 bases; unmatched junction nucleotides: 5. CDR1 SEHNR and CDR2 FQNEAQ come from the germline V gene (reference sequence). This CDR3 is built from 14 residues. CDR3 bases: TGTGCCAGCAGCTCAGACAGGGGGAGATATGGCTACACCTTC. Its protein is CASSSDRGRYGYTF.

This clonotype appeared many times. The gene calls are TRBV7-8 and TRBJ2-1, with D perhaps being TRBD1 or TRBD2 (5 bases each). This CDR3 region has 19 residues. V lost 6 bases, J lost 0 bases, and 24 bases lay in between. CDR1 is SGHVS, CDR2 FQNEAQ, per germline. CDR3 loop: CASRISALRGPSSYNEQFF. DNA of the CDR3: TGTGCCAGCAGGATCTCGGCCCTTCGGGGACCTAGCTCCTACAATGAGCAGTTCTTC. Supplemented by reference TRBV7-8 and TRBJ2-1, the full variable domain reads GAGVSQSPRYKVAKRGQDVALRCDPISGHVSLFWYQQALGQGPEFLTYFQNEAQLDKSGLPSDRFFAERPEGSVSTLKIQRTQQEDSAVYLCASRISALRGPSSYNEQFFGPGTRLTVL.

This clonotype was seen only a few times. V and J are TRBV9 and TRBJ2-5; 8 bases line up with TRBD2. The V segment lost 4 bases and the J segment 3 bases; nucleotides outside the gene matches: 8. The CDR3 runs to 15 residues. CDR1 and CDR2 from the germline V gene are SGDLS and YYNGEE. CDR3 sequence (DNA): TGTGCCAGCAGCCCTTCCGCACTAGCGGAAGAGACCCAGTACTTC. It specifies CASSPSALAEETQYF.

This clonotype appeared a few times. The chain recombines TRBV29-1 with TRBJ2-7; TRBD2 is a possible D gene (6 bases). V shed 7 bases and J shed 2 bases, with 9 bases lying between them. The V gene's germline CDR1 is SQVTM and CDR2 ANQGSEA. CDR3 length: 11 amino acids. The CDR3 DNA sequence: TGCAGCGCAACGGGGGCCTACGAGCAGTACTTC. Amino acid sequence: CSATGAYEQYF.

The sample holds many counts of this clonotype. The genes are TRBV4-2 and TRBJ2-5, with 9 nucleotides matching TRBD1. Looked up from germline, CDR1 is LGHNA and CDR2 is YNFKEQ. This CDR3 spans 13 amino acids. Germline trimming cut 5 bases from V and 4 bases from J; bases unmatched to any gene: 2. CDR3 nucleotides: TGTGCCAGCAGCAAGGGACAGGGAGAGACCCAGTACTTC. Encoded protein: CASSKGQGETQYF.

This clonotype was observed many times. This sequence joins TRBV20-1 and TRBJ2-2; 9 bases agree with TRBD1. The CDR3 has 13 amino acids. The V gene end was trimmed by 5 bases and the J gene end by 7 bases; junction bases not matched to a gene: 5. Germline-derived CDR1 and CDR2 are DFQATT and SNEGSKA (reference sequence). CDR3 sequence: CSAQQGAVGELFF. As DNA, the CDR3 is TGCAGTGCTCAACAGGGGGCAGTCGGGGAGCTGTTTTTT.

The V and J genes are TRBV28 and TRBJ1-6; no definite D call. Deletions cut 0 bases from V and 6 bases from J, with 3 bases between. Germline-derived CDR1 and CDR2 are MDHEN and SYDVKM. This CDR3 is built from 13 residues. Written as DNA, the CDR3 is TGTGCCAGCAGTTTATGGACTAATTCACCCCTCCACTTT. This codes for CASSLWTNSPLHF. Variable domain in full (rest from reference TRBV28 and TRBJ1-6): DVKVTQSSRYLVKRTGEKVFLECVQDMDHENMFWYRQDPGLGLRLIYFSYDVKMKEKGDIPEGYSVSREKKERFSLILESASTNQTSMYLCASSLWTNSPLHFGNGTRLTVT.

The chain's CDR3 is CSARGRGYNSPLHF. In DNA, the CDR3 is TGCAGTGCTAGAGGCCGGGGGTATAATTCACCCCTCCACTTT. The chain links TRBV20-1 to TRBJ1-6; possible D gene TRBD1, 5 bases. The V gene's germline CDR1 is DFQATT and CDR2 SNEGSKA (reference sequence). V was shortened by 1 base and J by 4 bases, with 8 bases between the two germline ends. The CDR3 contains 14 residues.

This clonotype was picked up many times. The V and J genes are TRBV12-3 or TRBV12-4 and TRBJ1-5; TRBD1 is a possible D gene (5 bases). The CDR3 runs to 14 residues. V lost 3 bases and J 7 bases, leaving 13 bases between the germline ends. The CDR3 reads CASSFRAGSQPQHF. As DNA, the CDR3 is TGTGCCAGCAGTTTTCGGGCAGGGAGCCAGCCCCAGCATTTT.